This entry describes one TCR beta chain. Its recognized antigen is unknown. The sample holds no much larger clone one base away, and base qualities are not on file. The data were obtained in a study of blood T cell repertoires in COVID-19 (dated by TCRdb to about 2020). At the level of the whole study: Samples from collaborators originated in the United States, Italy and Spain and spanned both the acute and convalescent phases of COVID-19. Where available, HLA class I and class II types were obtained from metadata supplied by the sample provider rather than from assay-based typing. The samples were drawn from two sources: the first 160 participants of the ongoing ImmuneRACE study, and some 1,300 subjects contributed by 6 global collaborators. The material from the prospective study consisted of cDNA or gDNA derived from T cells, B-cell-depleted T cells, or PBMCs. The repertoires were released in a freely available public database intended as a resource for research on the immune response to SARS-CoV-2. Nearly every sample came with metadata listing a de-identified subject ID, COVID-19 status, age in years and sex. Deeply sampled blood TCRbeta repertoires from subjects exposed to, actively infected with, or recovered from COVID-19 were included in the dataset. Results and caveats for the whole study, not just this receptor: How much clinical and demographic metadata was included differed by source and by participant, and the metadata was provided uncurated.

TCRbeta CDR3 regions were amplified from genomic DNA using the immunoSEQ Assay, a bias-controlled multiplex PCR. In the source study's methods: The number of nucleated cells in each sample was estimated by amplification of reference gene primers within the assay. To quantify the absolute abundance of each unique TCRbeta CDR3 rearrangement, sequence reads were collapsed and filtered. For each sample, productive Simpson clonality was calculated as the square root of Simpson's diversity index across productive rearrangements. Drawn from immuneACCESS, this table holds only the in-frame rearrangements with V and J called that TCRdb kept. Clones are partly lost; checked studies trace under half to an unresolved V gene and leave the rest unexplained. The D gene and trimming were derived from the DNA, and the V and J assignments and clone size from that table. Here the sample has under 100,000 clones; about 81% occur a single time. The top ten hold roughly an eighth of the sample.

The collaborating institutions used their own protocols to collect whole blood in K2EDTA tubes. For TCRbeta analysis, collaborators shipped samples as frozen whole blood, isolated PBMCs, or DNA extracted from either of those sample types. The germline V gene sets CDR1 to SGHRS and CDR2 to YFSETQ. V loses 6 bases of germline sequence and J loses 2 bases, and the interval between the two ends is 12 bases. From the cysteine through the phenylalanine, the CDR3 covers 14 amino acids. The read is trimmed to its CDR3 DNA, 42 bases read in frame from base 1. Sequenced input: peripheral blood. This clonotype originated in a human donor in a cohort sampled during active COVID-19. The V and J genes are TRBV5-1 and TRBJ2-1, with TRBD2 perhaps the D gene, on 7 matching bases. The DNA reads as follows: TGCGCCAGCAACAGGGAGGGGGCCTACAATGAGCAGTTCTTC. This codes for CASNREGAYNEQFF.